This paragraph covers one T cell receptor beta chain sequence. These data are taken from a study of tumor-infiltrating lymphocytes in oesophageal squamous cell carcinoma. With V trimmed by 7 bases and J by 0 bases, 8 bases remained unmatched. This CDR3 contains 17 residues. Germline V lookup: CDR1 KGHDR, CDR2 SFDVKD. TCRdb used MiXCR to reprocess the PCR reads, holding one entry per CDR3 protein. The data contain some 14,000 distinct CDR3 sequences, approximately 50% of them singletons. The chain has TRBV24-1 and TRBJ2-6; 7 positions match TRBD1. The receptor's source is a male donor with esophageal squamous cell carcinoma. Sequencing was done on a sample of esophageal tumor tissue. The CDR3 DNA sequence: TGTGCCACCAGCAGGCCGGCAGGGGGCTCTGGGGCCAACGTCCTGACTTTC. Amino acid sequence: CATSRPAGGSGANVLTF.